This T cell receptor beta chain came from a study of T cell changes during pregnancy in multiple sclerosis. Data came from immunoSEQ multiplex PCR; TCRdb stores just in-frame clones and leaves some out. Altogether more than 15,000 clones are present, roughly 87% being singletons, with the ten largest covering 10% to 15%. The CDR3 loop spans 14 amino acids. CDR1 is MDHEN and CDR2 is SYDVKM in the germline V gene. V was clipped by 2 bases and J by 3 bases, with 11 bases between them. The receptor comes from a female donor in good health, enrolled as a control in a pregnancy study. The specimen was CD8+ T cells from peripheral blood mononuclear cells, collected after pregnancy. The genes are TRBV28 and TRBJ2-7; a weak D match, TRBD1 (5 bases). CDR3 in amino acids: CASSLARVSYEQYF. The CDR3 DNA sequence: TGTGCCAGCAGTTTAGCCAGGGTTAGCTACGAGCAGTACTTC.